The 32 T cell receptor beta chains given below trace back to one sample, sequenced in a study of T cell responses to AZD1222 COVID-19 vaccine. TCRdb keeps only in-frame clones here, not all; method: immunoSEQ multiplex PCR. The top ten hold under 2% of the sample, which has about 100,000 clones, nearly 95% seen once. The sample was peripheral blood, taken on day 0 of AZD1222 vaccination. The origin of the receptors is an adult in good health.

The chain joins TRBV23-1 to TRBJ1-1; weak D call: TRBD1 (6 bases). TRBV23-1 is an ORF; its function is uncertain. The CDR3 has 11 residues. V was pared by 5 bases and J by 8 bases, with 9 bases between. CDR3 loop: CASSNGQEAFF. In DNA, the CDR3 is TGCGCCAGCAGTAACGGACAGGAAGCTTTCTTT.

The chain uses TRBV7-3 and TRBJ2-7; TRBD1 or TRBD2 may be the D gene (6 bases each). V was pared by 5 bases and J by 7 bases, with 15 bases between. There are 13 residues in the CDR3. Germline lookup yields CDR1 SGHTA and CDR2 FQGTGA. The CDR3, as DNA: TGTGCCAGCAGCCAGCACCAGGGGAGGGAGCAGTACTTC. It encodes CASSQHQGREQYF. The whole variable domain, remainder taken from reference TRBV7-3 and TRBJ2-7, is GAGVSQTPSNKVTEKGKYVELRCDPISGHTALYWYRQSLGQGPEFLIYFQGTGAADDSGLPNDRFFAVRPEGSVSTLKIQRTERGDSAVYLCASSQHQGREQYFGPGTRLTVT.

The J gene is TRBJ2-7, the V gene TRBV27; D could derive from TRBD1 or TRBD2 (5 bases each). V lost 5 bases to trimming and J lost 9 bases, with 20 bases between them. The CDR3 extends over 14 amino acids. Germline-derived CDR1 and CDR2 are MNHEY and SMNVEV (reference sequence). The CDR3 region is CASSKYGDPFRQYF. Here the CDR3 DNA reads TGTGCCAGCAGTAAATACGGGGACCCTTTCCGGCAGTACTTC.

The chain carries TRBV28 and TRBJ2-5, with D perhaps being TRBD1 or TRBD2 (5 bases each). This CDR3 has 15 residues. With 3 bases removed from V and 0 bases from J, the gap between germline ends came to 11 bases. Germline lookup yields CDR1 MDHEN and CDR2 SYDVKM. The CDR3 DNA follows: TGTGCCAGCAGTTTTTCCGGGGCAAACCAAGAGACCCAGTACTTC. Its translation: CASSFSGANQETQYF. Filled out from reference TRBV28 and TRBJ2-5, the complete variable domain reads DVKVTQSSRYLVKRTGEKVFLECVQDMDHENMFWYRQDPGLGLRLIYFSYDVKMKEKGDIPEGYSVSREKKERFSLILESASTNQTSMYLCASSFSGANQETQYFGPGTRLLVL.

The V and J genes are TRBV28 and TRBJ1-2; 9 bases are shared with TRBD1. CDR3 length: 16 amino acids. V lost 6 bases, J lost 4 bases, and 12 bases stayed unmatched. Germline CDR1 reads MDHEN; CDR2 reads SYDVKM. CDR3 coding DNA: TGTGCCAGCAGGGACCGACCGGGACAGGGTGCCTATGGCTACACCTTC. This sequence encodes CASRDRPGQGAYGYTF.

The J gene is TRBJ1-5, the V gene TRBV3-1 (or the pseudogene TRBV3-2); D is undetermined. Trimming removed 3 bases from V and 1 base from J, with 7 bases in between. CDR3 length: 14 amino acids. The germline V gene has CDR1 LGHDT and CDR2 YNNKEL (reference sequence). The CDR3 DNA sequence: TGTGCCAGCAGCCAGCGACAAAGCAATCAGCCCCAGCATTTT. Its protein product is CASSQRQSNQPQHF.

This chain joins TRBV4-1 and TRBJ2-7; 8 positions match TRBD1. CDR3 size: 14 residues. The germline gives CDR1 MGHRA, CDR2 YSYEKL. V shed 2 bases, J shed 5 bases, and the junction held 5 bases outside the gene matches. CDR3 amino acids: CASSQQGAYDEQYF. Written as DNA, the CDR3 is TGCGCCAGCAGCCAACAGGGGGCTTACGACGAGCAGTACTTC.

The V and J genes are TRBV2 and TRBJ2-5; 7 bases line up with TRBD1. The germline CDR1 and CDR2 sequences are SNHLY and FYNNEI. This CDR3 is 15 amino acids long. The junction had 10 bases not matched to a gene; V was cut back by 5 bases and J by 4 bases. This CDR3 is CASSPTGVSGETQYF. CDR3 DNA sequence: TGTGCCAGCAGTCCAACAGGGGTATCAGGAGAGACCCAGTACTTC.

This sequence joins TRBV5-1 and TRBJ2-7, with D perhaps matching TRBD1 (6 bases). Trimming cost V 4 bases and J 2 bases, with 13 bases left between them. The length of the CDR3 is 14 residues. Germline values: CDR1 SGHRS, CDR2 YFSETQ. CDR3 bases: TGCGCCAGCAGCGGCCGGGACACTCCCTACGAGCAGTACTTC. This encodes CASSGRDTPYEQYF.

Only a few counts were recorded for this clone. V gene TRBV2 combines with J gene TRBJ2-7, with D unresolved. The ends were cut back, 0 bases at V and 5 bases at J, with 5 bases in the middle. The CDR3 has 12 amino acids. Germline CDR1 and CDR2: SNHLY and FYNNEI. The CDR3 nucleotides read TGTGCCAGCAGTGAAGCGCTTAACGAGCAGTACTTC. This codes for CASSEALNEQYF.

The V gene is TRBV30, the J gene TRBJ2-1, with 11 nucleotides matching TRBD1. Unmatched junction bases numbered 7, after V lost 1 base and J lost 8 bases. Germline V CDR1 and CDR2: GTSNPN, SVGIG (reference sequence). The CDR3 contains 15 residues. The CDR3 DNA follows: TGTGCCTGGAGTGAAGGGACAGGGGGAGGTTATGAGCAGTTCTTC. Translating gives CAWSEGTGGGYEQFF.

The rearrangement joins TRBV27 to TRBJ1-3; D is unresolved. The CDR3 is 16 amino acids. Germline CDR1 MNHEY, CDR2 SMNVEV (reference sequence). Trimming took 2 bases from V and 0 from J, leaving 11 bases between them. CDR3 region: CASSLAGPLSGNTIYF. The CDR3 DNA follows: TGTGCCAGCAGTTTAGCTGGGCCGCTCTCTGGAAACACCATATATTTT.

This clone was counted a single time. The V call is TRBV7-2, the J call TRBJ2-7, with D perhaps TRBD2 (6 bases). V lost 5 bases and J 4 bases, leaving 18 bases between the germline ends. Germline loops: CDR1 SGHTA, CDR2 FQGNSA. This CDR3 region has 15 residues. The CDR3 spells CASSKSAGRFYEQYF. The CDR3 DNA sequence: TGTGCCAGCAGCAAATCAGCGGGCAGATTTTACGAGCAGTACTTC.

The chain uses TRBV7-9 and TRBJ2-7; possibly TRBD1 for D (5 bases). The CDR3 totals 15 residues. The V end lost 5 bases, the J end lost 5 bases, and 19 bases lay between the germline ends. Germline V gives CDR1 SEHNR, CDR2 FQNEAQ (reference sequence). The CDR3 nucleotides are TGTGCCAGCAGCCCAAGCCGGACAAGGAGCCACGAGCAGTACTTC. Its protein product is CASSPSRTRSHEQYF.

CDR3 loop: CAYGREEVYSVADTQYF. The CDR3 DNA reads TGTGCCTACGGGCGGGAGGAGGTATATTCTGTGGCAGATACGCAGTATTTT. The rearrangement uses TRBV30 and TRBJ2-3; 8 positions match TRBD2. V lost 7 bases, J lost 4 bases, and 19 bases stayed unmatched. Germline assignment: CDR1 GTSNPN and CDR2 SVGIG (reference sequence). The CDR3 is 17 residues long.

This sequence joins TRBV6-2 or TRBV6-3 and TRBJ2-7; no clear D. This CDR3 spans 16 amino acids. Germline V gene lookup returns CDR1 MNHEY and CDR2 SVGEGT. Trimming took 2 bases from V and 3 from J, leaving 17 bases between them. DNA for the CDR3: TGTGCCAGCAGTTACGGAGTGGGTCAACACGACTACGAGCAGTACTTC. Encoded protein: CASSYGVGQHDYEQYF.

This sequence joins TRBV6-2 or TRBV6-3 and TRBJ1-2, with 8 positions matching TRBD1. V was pared by 5 bases and J by 4 bases, with 3 bases of the junction left unmatched. The CDR3 runs to 13 residues. Per germline, CDR1 MNHEY and CDR2 SVGEGT. CDR3 nucleotide sequence: TGTGCCAGCAGTCCCAGGGGGCTCTATGGCTACACCTTC. Encoded protein: CASSPRGLYGYTF.

V and J are TRBV19 and TRBJ1-2; possibly TRBD1 for D (6 bases). The CDR3 consists of 13 residues. Trimming removed 5 bases at V and 5 bases at J, with 12 bases between. Germline V CDR1 and CDR2: LNHDA, SQIVND (reference sequence). In DNA form, the CDR3 reads TGTGCCAGTAGTCAGGCAGGGGAGTATGGCTACACCTTC. Translation: CASSQAGEYGYTF. Combining the CDR3 with reference TRBV19 and TRBJ1-2 gives the whole variable domain DGGITQSPKYLFRKEGQNVTLSCEQNLNHDAMYWYRQDPGQGLRLIYYSQIVNDFQKGDIAEGYSVSREKKESFPLTVTSAQKNPTAFYLCASSQAGEYGYTFGSGTRLTVV.

In its sample, this clone was seen a few times. V and J are TRBV29-1 and TRBJ2-7, with TRBD2 matching 9 bases. Germline assignment: CDR1 SQVTM and CDR2 ANQGSEA. The V and J ends lost 7 bases and 2 bases, in that order; junction bases with no gene match: 3. The CDR3 is made up of 12 amino acids. DNA for the CDR3: TGCAGCGGCGGGGGGGGACCCTACGAGCAGTACTTC. Its translation is CSGGGGPYEQYF.

The chain recombines TRBV29-1 with TRBJ2-5; 9 bases agree with TRBD1. CDR1 SQVTM and CDR2 ANQGSEA come from the germline V gene. This CDR3 is 14 amino acids long. The V segment lost 4 bases and the J segment 5 bases; nucleotides outside the gene matches: 8. In nucleotides, the CDR3 is TGCAGCGTTGTGGGGACAGGGAGCAGGGAGACCCAGTACTTC. Amino acid sequence: CSVVGTGSRETQYF. Based on the CDR3 plus reference TRBV29-1 and TRBJ2-5, the full variable domain is SAVISQKPSRDICQRGTSLTIQCQVDSQVTMMFWYRQQPGQSLTLIATANQGSEATYESGFVIDKFPISRPNLTFSTLTVSNMSPEDSSIYLCSVVGTGSRETQYFGPGTRLLVL.

The genes are TRBV7-3 and TRBJ1-6; the D is unclear. From germline, CDR1 is SGHTA and CDR2 FQGTGA. This CDR3 region has 13 residues. The V end was cut by 5 bases, the J end by 5 bases, with 7 bases between. CDR3: CASSNEHNSPLHF. The CDR3 nucleotides are TGTGCCAGCAGCAACGAGCATAATTCACCCCTCCACTTT.

V is TRBV7-2 and J is TRBJ1-5, with D unclear. The CDR3 is 14 residues long. With 0 bases removed from V and 0 bases from J, the gap between germline ends came to 3 bases. Germline CDR1 SGHTA, CDR2 FQGNSA. DNA for the CDR3: TGTGCCAGCAGCTTAGCGTATAGCAATCAGCCCCAGCATTTT. Protein product: CASSLAYSNQPQHF.

The genes are TRBV2 and TRBJ1-5; unclear D gene. From germline, CDR1 is SNHLY and CDR2 FYNNEI. The V end was cut by 8 bases, the J end by 2 bases, with 10 bases between. CDR3 length: 13 amino acids. The CDR3 nucleotides are TGTGCCAGCGGGGTGTCGGGCAATCAGCCCCAGCATTTT. This translates into CASGVSGNQPQHF. Filled out from reference TRBV2 and TRBJ1-5, the complete variable domain reads EPEVTQTPSHQVTQMGQEVILRCVPISNHLYFYWYRQILGQKVEFLVSFYNNEISEKSEIFDDQFSVERPDGSNFTLKIRSTKLEDSAMYFCASGVSGNQPQHFGDGTRLSIL.

This chain uses TRBV4-1 with TRBJ2-3; D might be TRBD2 (5 bases). CDR3 length: 15 amino acids. Trimming cost V 8 bases and J 0 bases, with 15 bases left between them. Germline V CDR1 and CDR2: MGHRA, YSYEKL. CDR3 sequence reads: CASSSGSGSTDTQYF. CDR3 DNA: TGCGCCAGCTCTTCGGGAAGCGGTAGCACAGATACGCAGTATTTT.

This rearrangement joins TRBV19 to TRBJ1-1, with no clear D. With 7 bases removed from V and 0 bases from J, the gap between germline ends came to 9 bases. The CDR3 covers 13 residues. CDR1 LNHDA and CDR2 SQIVND come from the germline V gene (reference sequence). CDR3: CASKATLNTEAFF. CDR3 nucleotides: TGTGCCAGTAAGGCCACTTTGAACACTGAAGCTTTCTTT. Filled out from reference TRBV19 and TRBJ1-1, the complete variable domain reads DGGITQSPKYLFRKEGQNVTLSCEQNLNHDAMYWYRQDPGQGLRLIYYSQIVNDFQKGDIAEGYSVSREKKESFPLTVTSAQKNPTAFYLCASKATLNTEAFFGQGTRLTVV.

This clone was recorded only once. CDR3 protein: CASSPRGTGDTYGYTF. The CDR3 DNA sequence: TGTGCCAGCAGTCCAAGGGGTACAGGAGATACCTATGGCTACACCTTC. V and J are TRBV6-7 and TRBJ1-2, with D perhaps TRBD1 (5 bases). TRBV6-7 is identified as an open reading frame with a role that is uncertain. This CDR3 has 16 residues. The V end was cut by 5 bases, the J end by 4 bases, with 20 bases between.

The chain employs TRBV5-1 and TRBJ1-3; 7 bases match TRBD1. The CDR3 loop spans 16 amino acids. The trim removed 3 bases at V and 3 bases at J, leaving 9 bases unmatched. Germline loops: CDR1 SGHRS, CDR2 YFSETQ. The CDR3: CASSSSMTGYGNTIYF. The CDR3 DNA follows: TGCGCCAGCAGCTCTTCGATGACAGGGTATGGAAACACCATATATTTT.

The CDR3 sequence is CASSSRTGEVRSPLHF. DNA of the CDR3: TGTGCCAGCAGCTCGCGGACAGGGGAGGTTCGATCACCCCTCCACTTT. The genes are TRBV7-9 and TRBJ1-6; TRBD1 agrees at 9 bases. Looked up from germline, CDR1 is SEHNR and CDR2 is FQNEAQ (reference sequence). The CDR3 has 16 residues. V gave up 4 bases and J gave up 10 bases; unmatched junction bases: 11.

V gene TRBV15 combines with J gene TRBJ1-1, with unresolved D. Trimming removed 2 bases from V and 4 bases from J, with 8 bases in between. The CDR3 length is 13 residues. The germline gives CDR1 LNHNV, CDR2 YYDKDF (reference sequence). The CDR3 is CATSRPMGTEAFF. The CDR3 DNA follows: TGTGCCACCAGCAGACCCATGGGCACTGAAGCTTTCTTT. Using reference TRBV15 and TRBJ1-1 for the parts outside the CDR3, the full variable domain is DAMVIQNPRYQVTQFGKPVTLSCSQTLNHNVMYWYQQKSSQAPKLLFHYYDKDFNNEADTPDNFQSRRPNTSFCFLDIRSPGLGDTAMYLCATSRPMGTEAFFGQGTRLTVV.

This clone was detected a few times. The chain combines TRBV7-3 with TRBJ1-1; D is uncertain. CDR3 size: 13 residues. Germline V CDR1 and CDR2: SGHTA, FQGTGA. Between the trimmed V and J ends, which lost 5 bases and 1 base, there was a span of 8 bases. Written as DNA, the CDR3 is TGTGCCAGCAGCCCGGACGGGAACACTGAAGCTTTCTTT. Protein product: CASSPDGNTEAFF.

The gene calls are TRBV9 and TRBJ2-2, with 12 bases matching TRBD2. The CDR3 is 15 amino acids. Germline V gene lookup returns CDR1 SGDLS and CDR2 YYNGEE. Losses at the gene ends were 5 bases for V and 3 bases for J; bases not matched to a gene: 2. The CDR3 nucleotides read TGTGCCAGCAGTCGACTAGCGGGGGACACCGGGGAGCTGTTTTTT. This gives the protein CASSRLAGDTGELFF.

To note about this clone: One junction end disagrees with the germline gene, perhaps due to a read error. The chain couples TRBV19 to TRBJ2-7; a weak D match, TRBD2 (5 bases). Germline loops: CDR1 LNHDA, CDR2 SQIVND (reference sequence). The CDR3 runs to 13 residues. The CDR3 protein is CASKMSGSSEQYF. CDR3 DNA sequence: TGTGCCAGTAAGATGAGCGGTTCCTCCGAGCAGTACTTC.